A single sample is the source of the 30 T cell receptor beta chains below, sequenced in a study of glioma-infiltrating T cells after dendritic cell vaccination. This table comes from immunoSEQ multiplex PCR, and its TCRdb copy is limited to in-frame clones, with some not included. This sample has 20,000 to 25,000 clones, with around 74% found just once. The sequenced sample was blood, obtained before dendritic cell vaccination. Source of these receptors: a human donor with glioblastoma.

The V call is TRBV19, the J call TRBJ2-7; D perhaps matches TRBD2 (5 bases). Trimming left V 3 bases short and J 3 bases short, with 9 bases between. This CDR3 is built from 13 residues. CDR1 is LNHDA and CDR2 is SQIVND in the germline V gene (reference sequence). CDR3 region: CASSITGDYEQYF. The CDR3 nucleotides read TGTGCCAGTAGTATTACCGGGGACTACGAGCAGTACTTC.

This chain uses TRBV7-9 with TRBJ2-3; TRBD2 aligns across 9 bases. Germline trimming cut 2 bases from V and 3 bases from J; bases unmatched to any gene: 9. Per germline, CDR1 SEHNR and CDR2 FQNEAQ (reference sequence). The CDR3 loop spans 17 amino acids. Written as DNA, the CDR3 is TGTGCCAGCAGCTTATTTCCTAGCGGGGATGGGACAGATACGCAGTATTTT. Translation gives CASSLFPSGDGTDTQYF.

This clone has a handful of counts. V is TRBV6-5 and J is TRBJ1-1; weak D call: TRBD1 (5 bases). Germline CDR1 and CDR2: MNHEY and SVGAGI. V was shortened by 2 bases and J by 10 bases, with 20 bases between the two germline ends. This CDR3 has 15 residues. The chain's CDR3 is CASSYTAPGRGPAFF. The CDR3 DNA reads TGTGCCAGCAGTTACACCGCGCCGGGGAGGGGTCCAGCTTTCTTT.

J is TRBJ2-3 and V is TRBV12-5, with 7 bases aligning to TRBD1. The CDR3 runs to 14 residues. Germline CDR1 reads LGHNT; CDR2 reads FRNRAP. Trimming took 7 bases from V and 1 from J; bases not matched to a gene: 5. The CDR3 spells CASATTGGTDTQYF. The DNA for the CDR3 is TGTGCTAGTGCCACCACAGGGGGCACAGATACGCAGTATTTT.

The chain employs TRBV6-5 and TRBJ2-2; 8 bases are a match to TRBD1. The CDR3 is 15 residues long. In germline, CDR1 is MNHEY, CDR2 SVGAGI. V was pared by 7 bases and J by 6 bases, with 10 bases of the junction left unmatched. CDR3 sequence reads: CASIGVTGGPGELFF. The CDR3 DNA reads as TGTGCCAGCATAGGGGTTACAGGGGGACCCGGGGAGCTGTTTTTT.

The chain employs TRBV14 and TRBJ2-3; D is undetermined. Between the trimmed V and J ends, which lost 1 base and 6 bases, there was a span of 11 bases. This CDR3 region has 14 residues. The germline gives CDR1 SGHDN, CDR2 FVKESK. This chain's CDR3 is CASSQGARSDTQYF. The DNA for the CDR3 is TGTGCCAGCAGCCAAGGGGCAAGGTCGGATACGCAGTATTTT.

This clone counts as medium-sized. The V call is TRBV9, the J call TRBJ1-2, with TRBD1 identical over 8 bases. The CDR3 loop spans 15 amino acids. Trimming took 3 bases from V and 5 from J; bases not matched to a gene: 9. Germline V gene lookup returns CDR1 SGDLS and CDR2 YYNGEE. Written as DNA, the CDR3 is TGTGCCAGCAGCGCCGAATCAGGGGGCTGGTATGGCTACACCTTC. Its protein is CASSAESGGWYGYTF.

This clone was seen just once. This chain uses TRBV27 with TRBJ2-7, with 9 bases fitting TRBD1. Unmatched junction bases numbered 10, after V lost 7 bases and J lost 3 bases. Germline-derived CDR1 and CDR2 are MNHEY and SMNVEV (reference sequence). The CDR3 has 15 amino acids. The CDR3 DNA sequence: TGTGCCAGCATAGGAGTGGGACAGGGAAACTACGAGCAGTACTTC. Translated: CASIGVGQGNYEQYF.

V gene TRBV10-1 combines with J gene TRBJ2-7; 8 nucleotides match TRBD2. V shed 7 bases, J shed 4 bases, and the junction held 12 bases outside the gene matches. Germline CDR1 and CDR2: WNHNN and SYGVQD (reference sequence). This CDR3 contains 15 residues. CDR3 in DNA: TGCGCCAGCACCTCCTCCCGGGAGGGGCGGTACGAGCAGTACTTC. This encodes CASTSSREGRYEQYF.

V is TRBV6-5 and J is TRBJ1-5, with a tentative D call TRBD1 (5 bases). Between the trimmed V and J ends, which lost 5 bases and 4 bases, there was a span of 12 bases. CDR1 MNHEY and CDR2 SVGAGI come from the germline V gene. The CDR3 is 14 residues long. CDR3 loop: CASSEPRANQPQHF. The CDR3, as DNA: TGTGCCAGCAGTGAGCCCAGGGCGAATCAGCCCCAGCATTTT.

The CDR3 bases are TGTGCCAGCAGCATAATGGGCCAAAATCAGCCCCAGCATTTT. This translates into CASSIMGQNQPQHF. The chain employs TRBV6-5 and TRBJ1-5; D is undetermined. There are 14 residues in the CDR3. V was pared by 6 bases and J by 4 bases, with 13 bases between. Germline V gene sequence: CDR1 MNHEY, CDR2 SVGAGI.

Note on this clone: Just one base apart from a much larger clone, this may be a read error. V usage is TRBV29-1 and J usage is TRBJ2-7; the match to TRBD1 covers 7 bases. Germline loops: CDR1 SQVTM, CDR2 ANQGSEA. V lost 1 base, J lost 7 bases, and 13 bases stayed unmatched. The CDR3 consists of 15 residues. The CDR3 coding sequence is TGCAGCGTTGAAGTCTGGGACAGCCCATACAATGAGCAGTACTTC. It yields the protein CSVEVWDSPYNEQYF.

V is TRBV7-3 and J is TRBJ2-2; a possible D gene is TRBD2 (6 bases). The CDR3 extends over 17 amino acids. Trimming removed 4 bases from V and 2 bases from J, with 17 bases in between. Germline V gene sequence: CDR1 SGHTA, CDR2 FQGTGA. CDR3 coding DNA: TGTGCCAGCAGCTCCTCCGGGGGTAGCGGAAACACCGGGGAGCTGTTTTTT. Encoded protein: CASSSSGGSGNTGELFF.

The chain uses TRBV11-2 and TRBJ2-7; TRBD1 might be the D (6 bases). Deletions cut 6 bases from V and 2 bases from J, with 11 bases between. Germline V CDR1 and CDR2: SGHAT, FQNNGV. The CDR3 consists of 13 residues. The chain's CDR3 is CASSKGETYEQYF. The CDR3 DNA is TGTGCCAGCAGTAAGGGGGAGACCTACGAGCAGTACTTC. Full variable domain (outside the CDR3, taken from reference TRBV11-2 and TRBJ2-7): EAGVAQSPRYKIIEKRQSVAFWCNPISGHATLYWYQQILGQGPKLLIQFQNNGVVDDSQLPKDRFSAERLKGVDSTLKIQPAKLEDSAVYLCASSKGETYEQYFGPGTRLTVT.

The rearrangement uses TRBV19 and TRBJ1-5, with TRBD1 matching over 10 bases. The CDR3 is 15 amino acids. Trimming cost V 2 bases and J 7 bases; bases outside gene matches: 5. Looked up from germline, CDR1 is LNHDA and CDR2 is SQIVND (reference sequence). The CDR3 region is CASSISRTGGQPQHF. In DNA form, the CDR3 reads TGTGCCAGTAGTATAAGCCGGACAGGGGGACAGCCCCAGCATTTT. Filled out from reference TRBV19 and TRBJ1-5, the complete variable domain reads DGGITQSPKYLFRKEGQNVTLSCEQNLNHDAMYWYRQDPGQGLRLIYYSQIVNDFQKGDIAEGYSVSREKKESFPLTVTSAQKNPTAFYLCASSISRTGGQPQHFGDGTRLSIL.

V gene TRBV5-1 combines with J gene TRBJ2-5; possible D gene TRBD1, 5 bases. Matching the DNA end better, TRBJ2-7 makes the J call doubtful. Germline V CDR1 and CDR2: SGHRS, YFSETQ. This CDR3 comprises 14 residues. The CDR3 sequence: CASSSQGFPYEQYF. The CDR3 DNA reads TGCGCCAGCAGCTCGCAGGGTTTCCCCTACGAGCAGTACTTC.

The V and J genes are TRBV27 and TRBJ2-7; D not resolved. From germline, CDR1 is MNHEY and CDR2 SMNVEV (reference sequence). CDR3 length equals 13 residues. The germline V and J ends were trimmed by 5 bases and 2 bases, with 10 bases remaining between them. CDR3 sequence: CASSVRTAYEQYF. CDR3 nucleotide sequence: TGTGCCAGCAGTGTTCGTACAGCCTACGAGCAGTACTTC.

V and J are TRBV28 and TRBJ2-6, with 7 bases aligning to TRBD1. The CDR3 runs to 17 residues. In germline, CDR1 is MDHEN, CDR2 SYDVKM. The ends lost 6 bases at V and 1 base at J; junction bases unmatched: 9. The CDR3 DNA reads as TGTGCCAGCAGACGACGGGACAGCCTATCTGGGGCCAACGTCCTGACTTTC. Residues: CASRRRDSLSGANVLTF. Full variable domain (remainder filled in from reference TRBV28 and TRBJ2-6): DVKVTQSSRYLVKRTGEKVFLECVQDMDHENMFWYRQDPGLGLRLIYFSYDVKMKEKGDIPEGYSVSREKKERFSLILESASTNQTSMYLCASRRRDSLSGANVLTFGAGSRLTVL.

The rearrangement links TRBV5-1 to TRBJ1-3; possible D gene TRBD1, 6 bases. In germline, CDR1 is SGHRS, CDR2 YFSETQ. V gave up 5 bases and J gave up 2 bases, with 17 bases separating them. CDR3 length: 16 residues. The CDR3 here is CASRSTTGITGNTIYF. The CDR3 bases are TGCGCCAGCAGATCTACAACAGGGATTACTGGAAACACCATATATTTT.

V gene TRBV6-5 combines with J gene TRBJ1-2, with unresolved D. Germline CDR1 and CDR2: MNHEY and SVGAGI. Trimming removed 5 bases from V and 4 bases from J, with 17 bases in between. CDR3 size: 15 residues. CDR3 region: CASSTPMMGSYGYTF. CDR3 DNA sequence: TGTGCCAGCAGTACGCCCATGATGGGGAGCTATGGCTACACCTTC.

The gene calls are TRBV27 and TRBJ1-2; TRBD1 might be the D (5 bases). The CDR3 length is 14 residues. Per the germline V gene, CDR1 is MNHEY and CDR2 is SMNVEV (reference sequence). V lost 6 bases and J lost 3, with 14 bases in between. The CDR3 loop is CASRVRGGDYGYTF. The DNA of the CDR3 is TGTGCCAGCAGGGTGAGGGGAGGCGACTATGGCTACACCTTC.

This rearrangement joins TRBV5-1 to TRBJ1-2, with 7 bases that match TRBD1. V lost 5 bases and J lost 8; bases outside the gene matches: 15. CDR3 size: 15 residues. Germline loops: CDR1 SGHRS, CDR2 YFSETQ. CDR3 region: CASRGVVQTGKGYTF. The CDR3 DNA is TGCGCCAGCAGAGGTGTCGTTCAGACAGGGAAGGGCTACACCTTC.

The rearrangement joins TRBV6-5 to TRBJ2-5; TRBD2 matches at 7 bases. The CDR3 extends over 15 amino acids. The J segment lost 5 bases and the V segment lost 6 bases, leaving 12 bases of the junction unmatched. The germline CDR1 and CDR2 sequences are MNHEY and SVGAGI. The CDR3 sequence is CASRGGSHQGETQYF. CDR3 nucleotide sequence: TGTGCCAGCAGGGGGGGGAGCCACCAAGGGGAGACCCAGTACTTC.

V gene TRBV5-1 combines with J gene TRBJ2-3, with TRBD2 matching 8 bases. V trimming: 0 bases; J trimming: 0 bases; junction bases outside the gene matches: 3. Germline V gene data show CDR1 as SGHRS and CDR2 as YFSETQ. There are 16 residues in the CDR3. The CDR3 spells CASSLGLATSTDTQYF. The CDR3 region has the DNA TGCGCCAGCAGCTTGGGACTAGCGACTAGCACAGATACGCAGTATTTT.

Written as DNA, the CDR3 is TGTGCCAGCAGCCAAAATCTAGCGGGAGGGCCCTCCACAGATACGCAGTATTTT. This codes for CASSQNLAGGPSTDTQYF. V usage is TRBV14 and J usage is TRBJ2-3, with TRBD2 identical over 12 bases. With V trimmed by 2 bases and J by 2 bases, 8 bases remained unmatched. This CDR3 is built from 18 residues. Germline V gives CDR1 SGHDN, CDR2 FVKESK.

This clone appeared a single time. V gene TRBV7-9 combines with J gene TRBJ2-3, with 7 bases aligning to TRBD2. This CDR3 has 16 residues. The junction had 8 bases not matched to a gene; V was cut back by 1 base and J by 4 bases. CDR1 SEHNR and CDR2 FQNEAQ come from the germline V gene (reference sequence). The CDR3: CASSLVNSGPADTQYF. CDR3 in DNA: TGTGCCAGCAGCTTAGTCAATAGCGGGCCTGCAGATACGCAGTATTTT.

J is TRBJ2-1 and V is TRBV10-3, with D hard to call. CDR3 length equals 16 residues. The germline CDR1 and CDR2 sequences are ENHRY and SYGVKD. With 8 bases removed from V and 5 bases from J, the gap between germline ends came to 22 bases. CDR3 coding DNA: TGTGCCATCGGCGAGCGTGGTGACCGAGCCAACAATGAGCAGTTCTTC. It encodes CAIGERGDRANNEQFF.

The V gene is TRBV18, the J gene TRBJ1-4; TRBD1 might be the D (5 bases). CDR1 is KGHSH and CDR2 is LQKENI in the germline V gene. Trimming removed 2 bases from V and 5 bases from J, with 9 bases in between. The CDR3 sequence is 14 residues long. Written as DNA, the CDR3 is TGTGCCAGCTCACCAGGGGCTACGAATGAAAAACTGTTTTTT. It is translated as CASSPGATNEKLFF.

V gene TRBV2 combines with J gene TRBJ2-7, with TRBD2 matching over 11 bases. J gave up 4 bases and V 0 bases, and 14 bases lay outside the gene matches. CDR3 size: 19 residues. The V gene's germline CDR1 is SNHLY and CDR2 FYNNEI. CDR3 coding DNA: TGTGCCAGCAGTGAAGCGCTTAGGTCTAGCGGGAGGCCCCGTTACGAGCAGTACTTC. It translates to CASSEALRSSGRPRYEQYF. Combining the CDR3 with reference TRBV2 and TRBJ2-7 gives the whole variable domain EPEVTQTPSHQVTQMGQEVILRCVPISNHLYFYWYRQILGQKVEFLVSFYNNEISEKSEIFDDQFSVERPDGSNFTLKIRSTKLEDSAMYFCASSEALRSSGRPRYEQYFGPGTRLTVT.

This clone counts as large. The chain employs TRBV7-9 and TRBJ2-1, with 9 bases lining up with TRBD2. Germline V gives CDR1 SEHNR, CDR2 FQNEAQ (reference sequence). J gave up 8 bases and V 7 bases, and 12 bases lay outside the gene matches. The length of the CDR3 is 15 residues. The CDR3 DNA reads TGTGCCAGCACCCCTAGCGGGAACCCACGGGATGAGCAGTTCTTC. This codes for CASTPSGNPRDEQFF.